Listed below are T cell receptor beta chains from one sample, sequenced in a study of neurological immune-mediated disorders. Via MiXCR, TCRdb re-called the 5' RACE reads, giving one row per CDR3 protein. Of approximately 45,000 distinct CDR3 sequences in the sample, roughly 13% are singletons; the top ten hold approximately 10%. Sequencing input: PBMCs. These receptors were obtained from a man younger than 45 in good health. Each CDR3 is given with its conserved first and last residue. D genes are given only for firm matches. The size field is filled for only some rows; it gives once, few, many or a size class.

d_gene,j_gene,v_gene,abundance,CDR3aa,CDR3nt
-,TRBJ2-3,TRBV4-1,-,CASSPAPGQGTDTQYF,TGCGCCAGCAGCCCCGCACCGGGACAAGGCACAGATACGCAGTATTTT
-,TRBJ2-5,TRBV1,many,CTSSQVSGLKETQYF,TGCACCAGCAGCCAAGTGTCGGGACTTAAAGAGACCCAGTACTTC
-,TRBJ2-1,TRBV5-1,many,CASSSGLSYNEQFF,TGCGCCAGCAGCTCGGGACTTTCCTACAATGAGCAGTTCTTC
-,TRBJ1-1,TRBV6-5,many,CASSYSNRALRAFF,TGTGCCAGCAGTTACTCGAATAGGGCTCTACGAGCTTTCTTT
TRBD2,TRBJ2-3,TRBV20-1,-,CSASSDSGQTFFRDTQYF,TGCAGTGCTAGCTCCGATAGCGGGCAAACCTTCTTCAGAGATACGCAGTATTTT
TRBD2,TRBJ2-7,TRBV29-1,many,CSVGGLAGDYEQYF,TGCAGCGTTGGGGGACTAGCGGGAGACTACGAGCAGTACTTC
-,TRBJ2-5,TRBV3-1,many,CASSPGIQETQYF,TGTGCCAGCAGCCCAGGAATCCAGGAGACCCAGTACTTC
TRBD2,TRBJ2-2,TRBV20-1,many,CSADPLAENTGELFF,TGCAGTGCGGACCCCCTAGCGGAGAACACCGGGGAGCTGTTTTTT
-,TRBJ2-5,TRBV28,many,CASRLEPVQETQYF,TGTGCCAGCAGACTAGAACCGGTTCAAGAGACCCAGTACTTC
-,TRBJ2-3,TRBV28,many,CASRPTAPSTDTQYF,TGTGCCAGCAGACCGACCGCCCCTAGCACAGATACGCAGTATTTT
-,TRBJ2-1,TRBV18,many,CASSPPIRGEQFF,TGTGCCAGCTCACCACCGATTCGTGGGGAGCAGTTCTTC
-,TRBJ2-1,TRBV7-3,many,CASSILTSDEQFF,TGTGCCAGCAGCATCCTGACTAGTGATGAGCAGTTCTTC
-,TRBJ2-2,TRBV5-1,medium-sized,CASTLNTGELFF,TGCGCCAGCACTCTGAACACCGGGGAGCTGTTTTTT
-,TRBJ1-4,TRBV11-2,many,CASSVTALLNEKLFF,TGTGCCAGCAGCGTCACGGCGTTATTGAATGAAAAACTGTTTTTT
TRBD2,TRBJ2-7,TRBV6-5,many,CASSASGSSEQYF,TGTGCCAGCAGTGCCAGCGGGAGTAGCGAGCAGTACTTC
TRBD2,TRBJ2-4,TRBV5-1,many,CASSLGLAGKAKNIQYF,TGCGCCAGCAGCCTGGGACTAGCGGGAAAAGCCAAAAACATTCAGTACTTC
-,TRBJ1-2,TRBV7-9,many,CASSFVAGGDGYTF,TGTGCCAGCAGCTTCGTGGCAGGCGGAGATGGCTACACCTTC
TRBD2,TRBJ2-2,TRBV7-2,-,CASSPTSGIGELFF,TGTGCCAGCAGCCCGACTAGCGGGATCGGGGAGCTGTTTTTT
TRBD2,TRBJ2-7,TRBV10-3,many,CAISGLEVLEEQYF,TGTGCCATCAGCGGACTAGAAGTCCTGGAGGAGCAGTACTTC
TRBD2,TRBJ2-3,TRBV5-1,many,CASSEGLAGGTDTQYF,TGCGCCAGCAGCGAAGGACTAGCGGGAGGCACAGATACGCAGTATTTT
-,TRBJ2-1,TRBV7-3,many,CASSLVRSDYNEQFF,TGTGCCAGCAGCTTAGTTAGGTCGGACTACAATGAGCAGTTCTTC
-,TRBJ1-2,TRBV20-1,few,CSARGDPVSGYTF,TGCAGTGCTAGAGGGGACCCCGTGTCAGGCTACACCTTC
-,TRBJ2-5,TRBV24-1,many,CATSDSLETQYF,TGTGCCACCAGTGATAGCTTGGAGACCCAGTACTTC
TRBD2,TRBJ2-7,TRBV20-1,many,CSAYLAGGPHEQYF,TGCAGTGCCTACTTAGCGGGAGGGCCTCACGAGCAGTACTTC
-,TRBJ2-7,TRBV27,many,CASRSRTPRSYEQYF,TGTGCCAGCAGGAGCCGAACTCCTCGCTCCTACGAGCAGTACTTC
-,TRBJ1-1,TRBV10-3,many,CAIRGGNTEAFF,TGTGCCATCAGGGGTGGGAACACTGAAGCTTTCTTT
-,TRBJ2-1,TRBV9,many,CASSVGEGGYNEQFF,TGTGCCAGCAGCGTAGGCGAAGGGGGGTACAATGAGCAGTTCTTC
TRBD2,TRBJ2-3,TRBV7-8,many,CASSLGLAGLTDTQYF,TGTGCCAGCAGCTTAGGACTAGCGGGACTCACAGATACGCAGTATTTT
TRBD2,TRBJ2-3,TRBV20-1,many,CSAPLAGGTDTQYF,TGCAGTGCTCCACTCGCGGGAGGCACAGATACGCAGTATTTT
-,TRBJ2-3,TRBV7-6,many,CASSLGPLGETDTQYF,TGTGCCAGCAGCTTAGGACCTCTTGGGGAGACAGATACGCAGTATTTT
-,TRBJ2-3,TRBV9,-,CASSGLGLVGGSDTQYF,TGTGCCAGCAGCGGCCTCGGGCTAGTGGGGGGCTCAGATACGCAGTATTTT
TRBD2,TRBJ2-1,TRBV30,few,CAWMASGIHEQFF,TGTGCCTGGATGGCTAGCGGGATCCATGAGCAGTTCTTC
-,TRBJ2-5,TRBV14,many,CASSHLGAAEKETQYF,TGTGCCAGCAGCCACCTAGGCGCCGCCGAGAAAGAGACCCAGTACTTC
-,TRBJ2-5,TRBV20-1,many,CSARELGERETQYF,TGCAGTGCTAGAGAACTAGGGGAGAGGGAGACCCAGTACTTC
TRBD1,TRBJ2-5,TRBV27,-,CASSSLDRGYQETQYF,TGTGCCAGCAGTTCTCTAGACAGGGGGTACCAAGAGACCCAGTACTTC
-,TRBJ1-2,TRBV25-1,many,CASSRPEADGYTF,TGTGCCAGCAGTCGGCCGGAGGCGGATGGCTACACCTTC
TRBD2,TRBJ2-1,TRBV9,many,CASSVDSGRNEQFF,TGTGCCAGCAGCGTAGATAGCGGGAGAAATGAGCAGTTCTTC
TRBD1,TRBJ2-7,TRBV28,many,CASSDRVIDEQYF,TGTGCCAGCAGTGACAGGGTGATTGACGAGCAGTACTTC
-,TRBJ2-3,TRBV4-2,many,CASSQDGGQADTQYF,TGTGCCAGCAGCCAAGATGGCGGTCAGGCAGATACGCAGTATTTT
TRBD1,TRBJ1-1,TRBV5-1,many,CASRAGTGVVLNTEAFF,TGCGCCAGCAGGGCCGGGACAGGGGTGGTTCTGAACACTGAAGCTTTCTTT
-,TRBJ2-1,TRBV5-1,many,CASTPLEGGGVATGQFF,TGCGCCAGCACCCCGCTCGAAGGGGGCGGGGTGGCAACGGGGCAGTTCTTC